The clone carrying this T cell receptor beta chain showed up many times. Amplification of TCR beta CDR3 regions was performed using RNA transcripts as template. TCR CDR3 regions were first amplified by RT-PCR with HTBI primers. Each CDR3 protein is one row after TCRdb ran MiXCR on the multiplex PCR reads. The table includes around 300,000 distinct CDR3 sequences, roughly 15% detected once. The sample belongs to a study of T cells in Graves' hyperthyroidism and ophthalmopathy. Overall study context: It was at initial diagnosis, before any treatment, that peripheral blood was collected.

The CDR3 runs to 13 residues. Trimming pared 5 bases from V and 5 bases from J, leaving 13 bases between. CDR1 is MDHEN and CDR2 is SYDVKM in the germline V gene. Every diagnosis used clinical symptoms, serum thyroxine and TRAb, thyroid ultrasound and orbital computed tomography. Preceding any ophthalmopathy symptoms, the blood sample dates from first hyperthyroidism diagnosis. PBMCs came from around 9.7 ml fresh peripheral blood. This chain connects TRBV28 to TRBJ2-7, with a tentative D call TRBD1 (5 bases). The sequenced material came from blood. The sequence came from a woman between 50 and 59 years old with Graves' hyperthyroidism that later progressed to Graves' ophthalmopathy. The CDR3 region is CASSQGQKDEQYF. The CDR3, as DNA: TGTGCCAGCAGTCAGGGTCAGAAGGACGAGCAGTACTTC.